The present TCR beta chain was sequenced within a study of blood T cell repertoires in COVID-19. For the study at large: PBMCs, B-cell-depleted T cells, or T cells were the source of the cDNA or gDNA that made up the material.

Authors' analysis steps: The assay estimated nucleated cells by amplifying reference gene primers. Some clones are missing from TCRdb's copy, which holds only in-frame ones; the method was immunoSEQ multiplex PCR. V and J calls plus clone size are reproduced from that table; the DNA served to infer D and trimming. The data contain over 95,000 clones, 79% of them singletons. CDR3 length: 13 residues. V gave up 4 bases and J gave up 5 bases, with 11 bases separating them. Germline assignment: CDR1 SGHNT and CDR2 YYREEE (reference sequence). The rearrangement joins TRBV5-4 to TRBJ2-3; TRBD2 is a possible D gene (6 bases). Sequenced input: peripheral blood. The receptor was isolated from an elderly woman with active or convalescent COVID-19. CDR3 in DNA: TGTGCCAGCAGCGAAATCGGGAGAGATACGCAGTATTTT. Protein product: CASSEIGRDTQYF.